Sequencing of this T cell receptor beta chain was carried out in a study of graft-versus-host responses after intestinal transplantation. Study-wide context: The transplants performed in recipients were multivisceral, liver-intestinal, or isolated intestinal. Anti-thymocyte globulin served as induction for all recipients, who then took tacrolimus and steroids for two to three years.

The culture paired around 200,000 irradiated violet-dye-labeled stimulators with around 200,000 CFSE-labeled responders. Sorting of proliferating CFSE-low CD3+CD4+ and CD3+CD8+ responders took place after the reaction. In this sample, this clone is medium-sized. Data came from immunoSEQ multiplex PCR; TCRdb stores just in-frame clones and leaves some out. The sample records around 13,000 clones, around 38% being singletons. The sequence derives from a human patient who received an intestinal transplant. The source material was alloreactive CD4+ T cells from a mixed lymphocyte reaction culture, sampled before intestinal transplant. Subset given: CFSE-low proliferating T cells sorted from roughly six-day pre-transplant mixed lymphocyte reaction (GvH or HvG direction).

The CDR3 loop reads CASSVEGRGNTEAFF. In DNA, the CDR3 is TGTGCCAGCAGCGTAGAGGGGAGGGGGAACACTGAAGCTTTCTTT. The V and J genes are TRBV9 and TRBJ1-1, with a possible D match to TRBD1 (5 bases). The germline gives CDR1 SGDLS, CDR2 YYNGEE. CDR3 length: 15 amino acids. Trimming pared 0 bases from V and 1 base from J, leaving 10 bases between.